This passage covers 14 T cell receptor beta chains from one sample sequenced in a study of post-analysis software for immune sequencing data. Findings and limits, study-wide: A few TRBV segments were significantly more frequent in patients than in controls. TRBV5-6, TRBV5-1 and TRBV20-1 were among these segments.

Unique molecular identifiers were carried by the TCR beta cDNA libraries. MiXCR, applied by TCRdb to the PCR reads, yields one record per CDR3 protein. The sample lists hundreds of thousands of distinct CDR3 sequences; 25% to 30% were seen once. For these TCRs, the target antigens are not known. The sequencing input was blood. The receptors were sampled from a girl aged 10 to 17 with multiple sclerosis.

The chain carries TRBV4-3 and TRBJ1-1; D is uncertain. The CDR3 is 13 residues long. V was pared by 4 bases and J by 6 bases, with 12 bases between. Germline loops: CDR1 LGHNA, CDR2 YSLEER. The CDR3 DNA is TGCGCCAGCAGCCTTCTAGAGGGTTCTGAAGCTTTCTTT. As protein: CASSLLEGSEAFF.

This clonotype was found many times. The chain couples TRBV20-1 to TRBJ2-7; D is unclear. V was cut by 5 bases and J by 3 bases, with 5 bases left in between. CDR1 and CDR2 from the germline V gene are DFQATT and SNEGSKA (reference sequence). CDR3 length: 10 residues. This chain's CDR3 is CSAGNYEQYF. DNA for the CDR3: TGCAGTGCTGGAAACTACGAGCAGTACTTC.

This clonotype was seen a few times. The rearrangement joins TRBV20-1 to TRBJ2-7; TRBD2 matches 9 bases. Germline-derived CDR1 and CDR2 are DFQATT and SNEGSKA (reference sequence). Trimming took 3 bases from V and 1 from J; bases not matched to a gene: 13. The CDR3 contains 17 residues. The CDR3 nucleotides are TGCAGTGCTAGGAATCTAGCGGGACTCCTCGGGTCCTACGAGCAGTACTTC. This encodes CSARNLAGLLGSYEQYF.

This clonotype showed up just a few times. The chain's CDR3 is CASSDSGTGLYEQYF. The DNA for the CDR3 is TGTGCCAGCAGTGATTCCGGGACAGGGTTGTACGAGCAGTACTTC. The V gene is TRBV2, the J gene TRBJ2-7; 9 positions agree with TRBD1. This CDR3 contains 15 residues. V dropped 3 bases and J dropped 4; count of bases not matched to a gene: 7. The germline gives CDR1 SNHLY, CDR2 FYNNEI. The full variable domain, completed using reference TRBV2 and TRBJ2-7, is EPEVTQTPSHQVTQMGQEVILRCVPISNHLYFYWYRQILGQKVEFLVSFYNNEISEKSEIFDDQFSVERPDGSNFTLKIRSTKLEDSAMYFCASSDSGTGLYEQYFGPGTRLTVT.

The J gene is TRBJ2-3, the V gene TRBV14; 7 positions agree with TRBD2. The V segment lost 4 bases and the J segment 2 bases; nucleotides outside the gene matches: 9. The V gene's germline CDR1 is SGHDN and CDR2 FVKESK. This CDR3 region has 16 residues. The CDR3 DNA sequence: TGTGCCAGCAGCCGTTGGGGGGGGTCCCTCACAGATACGCAGTATTTT. This translates into CASSRWGGSLTDTQYF.

This clonotype was counted a single time. The chain is built from TRBV4-3 and TRBJ1-2; D gene ambiguous. CDR1 and CDR2 from the germline V gene are LGHNA and YSLEER. Between the trimmed V and J ends, which lost 0 bases and 8 bases, there was a span of 19 bases. CDR3 length equals 16 residues. CDR3 coding DNA: TGCGCCAGCAGCCAAGATCGTGCGGCCCTCTCTAAGGGCTACACCTTC. Its translation is CASSQDRAALSKGYTF.

The chain is built from TRBV7-2 and TRBJ2-5; possible D gene TRBD1, 5 bases. The germline V and J ends were trimmed by 5 bases and 2 bases, with 12 bases remaining between them. The germline V gene encodes CDR1 SGHTA and CDR2 FQGNSA. CDR3 size: 14 residues. The CDR3 here is CASSPLTVQETQYF. In DNA, the CDR3 is TGTGCCAGCAGCCCGTTGACAGTACAAGAGACCCAGTACTTC.

This clonotype has more than one count but fewer than ten. The V gene is TRBV18, the J gene TRBJ2-5, with 7 bases identical to TRBD1. CDR3 size: 14 residues. CDR1 and CDR2 (germline): KGHSH, LQKENI. V lost 3 bases, J lost 2 bases, and 3 bases stayed unmatched. CDR3 nucleotide sequence: TGTGCCAGCTCACCGTCGGGACAGCAAGAGACCCAGTACTTC. Translating it yields CASSPSGQQETQYF.

About this clonotype itself: Sequence at one end of the junction differs from germline and may be a read error. J is TRBJ1-2 and V is TRBV9, with D tentatively TRBD1 (6 bases). This CDR3 has 14 amino acids. CDR1 is SGDLS and CDR2 is YYNGEE in the germline V gene. The CDR3: CASGHLRGQDGCTF. CDR3 bases: TGTGCCAGCGGCCACCTCAGGGGTCAGGATGGCTGCACCTTC.

The gene calls are TRBV7-2 and TRBJ2-2; TRBD2 agrees at 7 bases. Germline CDR1 SGHTA, CDR2 FQGNSA. The CDR3 has 14 residues. V was pared by 2 bases and J by 6 bases, with 3 bases of the junction left unmatched. For the CDR3, the DNA is TGTGCCAGCAGCTTATTAGCGGGTGCCGGGGAGCTGTTTTTT. Its protein product is CASSLLAGAGELFF.

This clonotype was seen a few times. V is TRBV5-1 and J is TRBJ1-1; 7 nucleotides match TRBD1. The CDR3 is 14 amino acids. Trimming removed 5 bases from V and 3 bases from J; junction bases left unmatched: 7. CDR1 is SGHRS and CDR2 is YFSETQ in the germline V gene. CDR3 sequence: CASSPGQRDTEAFF. The CDR3 nucleotides read TGCGCCAGCAGTCCGGGACAGAGGGACACTGAAGCTTTCTTT.

This chain links TRBV2 with TRBJ1-4; a weak D match, TRBD1 (6 bases). Germline lookup yields CDR1 SNHLY and CDR2 FYNNEI. Trimming removed 6 bases from V and 7 bases from J, with 15 bases in between. This CDR3 comprises 14 residues. As DNA, the CDR3 is TGTGCCAGCAGAGACACAGGGTATGGTGAAAAACTGTTTTTT. Residues: CASRDTGYGEKLFF. Variable domain in full (rest from reference TRBV2 and TRBJ1-4): EPEVTQTPSHQVTQMGQEVILRCVPISNHLYFYWYRQILGQKVEFLVSFYNNEISEKSEIFDDQFSVERPDGSNFTLKIRSTKLEDSAMYFCASRDTGYGEKLFFGSGTQLSVL.

V and J are TRBV5-6 and TRBJ2-7; D is perhaps TRBD1 (5 bases). The germline V gene has CDR1 SGHDT and CDR2 YYEEEE. The CDR3 is 13 residues long. The V gene lost 3 bases and the J gene lost 3 bases, with 10 bases spanning the gap. CDR3: CASSWTPDYEQYF. In nucleotides, the CDR3 is TGTGCCAGCAGCTGGACACCCGACTACGAGCAGTACTTC.

This clonotype was seen only a few times. The chain links TRBV24-1 to TRBJ2-5; D remains ambiguous. The J call may be incorrect, as the DNA end agrees better with TRBJ2-7. CDR1 is KGHDR, CDR2 SFDVKD, per germline. This CDR3 spans 11 amino acids. The CDR3 sequence is CATSDLVEQYF. DNA of the CDR3: TGTGCCACCAGTGATTTAGTCGAGCAGTACTTC.